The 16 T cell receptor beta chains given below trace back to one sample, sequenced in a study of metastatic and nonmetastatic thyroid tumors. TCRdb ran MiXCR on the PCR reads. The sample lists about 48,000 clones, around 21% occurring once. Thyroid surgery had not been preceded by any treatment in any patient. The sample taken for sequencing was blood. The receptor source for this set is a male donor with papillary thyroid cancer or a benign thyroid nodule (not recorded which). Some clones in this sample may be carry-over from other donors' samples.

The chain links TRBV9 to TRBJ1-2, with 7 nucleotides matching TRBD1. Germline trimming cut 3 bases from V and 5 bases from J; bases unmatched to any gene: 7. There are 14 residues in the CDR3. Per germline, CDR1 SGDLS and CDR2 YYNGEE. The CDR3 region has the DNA TGTGCCAGCAGCGGACGACAGGGACCTTATGGCTACACCTTC. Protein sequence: CASSGRQGPYGYTF.

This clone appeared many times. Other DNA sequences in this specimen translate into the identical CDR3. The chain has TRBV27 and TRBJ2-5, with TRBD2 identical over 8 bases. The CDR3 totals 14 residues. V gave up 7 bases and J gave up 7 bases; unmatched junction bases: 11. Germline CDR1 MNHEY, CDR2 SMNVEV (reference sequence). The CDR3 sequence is CASTPSGGGGTQYF. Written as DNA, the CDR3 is TGTGCCAGCACCCCGAGCGGGGGCGGGGGGACCCAGTACTTC.

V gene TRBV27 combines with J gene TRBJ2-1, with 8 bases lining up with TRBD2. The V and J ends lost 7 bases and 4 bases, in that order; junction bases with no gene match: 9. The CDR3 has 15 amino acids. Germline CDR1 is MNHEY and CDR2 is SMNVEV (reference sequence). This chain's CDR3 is CASTQGTSGYNEQFF. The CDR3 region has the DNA TGTGCCAGCACCCAGGGTACTAGCGGTTACAATGAGCAGTTCTTC.

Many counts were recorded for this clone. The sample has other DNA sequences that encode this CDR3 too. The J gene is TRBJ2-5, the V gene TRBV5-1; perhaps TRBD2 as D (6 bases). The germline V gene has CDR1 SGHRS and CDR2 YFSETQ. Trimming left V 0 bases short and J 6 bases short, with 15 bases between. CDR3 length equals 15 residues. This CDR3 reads CASSLGGASVKTQYF. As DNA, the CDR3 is TGCGCCAGCAGCTTGGGCGGGGCCAGCGTGAAGACCCAGTACTTC.

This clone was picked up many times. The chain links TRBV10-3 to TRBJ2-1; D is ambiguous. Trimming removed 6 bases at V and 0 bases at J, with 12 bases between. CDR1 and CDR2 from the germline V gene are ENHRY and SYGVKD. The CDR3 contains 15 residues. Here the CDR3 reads CAIRSPVSSYNEQFF. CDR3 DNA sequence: TGTGCCATCAGATCTCCAGTAAGCTCCTACAATGAGCAGTTCTTC.

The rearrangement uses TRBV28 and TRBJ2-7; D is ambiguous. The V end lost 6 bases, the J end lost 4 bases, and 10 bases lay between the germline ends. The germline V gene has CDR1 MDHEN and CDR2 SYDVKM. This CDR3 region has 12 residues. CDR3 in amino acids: CASRETLYEQYF. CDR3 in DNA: TGTGCCAGCAGAGAGACCCTATACGAGCAGTACTTC.

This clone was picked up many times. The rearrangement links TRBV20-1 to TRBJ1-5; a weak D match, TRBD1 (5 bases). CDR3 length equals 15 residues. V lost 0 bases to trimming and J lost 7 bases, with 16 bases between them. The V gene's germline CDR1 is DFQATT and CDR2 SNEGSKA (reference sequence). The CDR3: CSARDRVGGGQPQHF. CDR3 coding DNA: TGCAGTGCTAGAGATAGGGTCGGCGGGGGGCAGCCCCAGCATTTT.

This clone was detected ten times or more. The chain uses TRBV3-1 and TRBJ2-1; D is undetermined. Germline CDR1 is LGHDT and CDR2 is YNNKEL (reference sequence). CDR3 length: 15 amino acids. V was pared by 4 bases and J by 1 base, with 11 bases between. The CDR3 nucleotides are TGTGCCAGCAGCCCGTTTTCGGAATCCTACAATGAGCAGTTCTTC. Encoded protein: CASSPFSESYNEQFF.

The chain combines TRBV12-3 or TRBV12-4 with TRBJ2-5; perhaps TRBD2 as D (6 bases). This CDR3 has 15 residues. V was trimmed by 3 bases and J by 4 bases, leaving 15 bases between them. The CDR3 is CASSFRPGVGETQYF. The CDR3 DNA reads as TGTGCCAGCAGTTTCCGCCCGGGAGTAGGAGAGACCCAGTACTTC.

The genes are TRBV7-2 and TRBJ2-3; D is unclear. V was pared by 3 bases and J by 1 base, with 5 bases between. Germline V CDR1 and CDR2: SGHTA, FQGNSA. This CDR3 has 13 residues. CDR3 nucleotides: TGTGCCAGCAGCTTGGTACGCACAGATACGCAGTATTTT. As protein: CASSLVRTDTQYF.

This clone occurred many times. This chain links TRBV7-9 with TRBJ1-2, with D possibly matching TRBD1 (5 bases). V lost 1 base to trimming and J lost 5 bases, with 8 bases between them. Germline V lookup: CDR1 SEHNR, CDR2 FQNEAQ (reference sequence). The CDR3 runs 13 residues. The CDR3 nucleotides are TGTGCCAGCAGCTTAGGAGACAGTTATGGCTACACCTTC. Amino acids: CASSLGDSYGYTF.

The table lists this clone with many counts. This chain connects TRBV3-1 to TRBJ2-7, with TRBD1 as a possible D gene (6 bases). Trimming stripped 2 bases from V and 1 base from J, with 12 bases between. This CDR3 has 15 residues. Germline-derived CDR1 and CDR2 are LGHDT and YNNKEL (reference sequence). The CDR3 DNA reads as TGTGCCAGCAGCCAATCTCCGACAGGATCCTACGAGCAGTACTTC. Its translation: CASSQSPTGSYEQYF.

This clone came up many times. This CDR3 is CASNPGVWGSMGAFF. CDR3 nucleotide sequence: TGCGCCAGCAACCCAGGCGTCTGGGGTTCGATGGGAGCTTTCTTT. The chain carries TRBV5-1 and TRBJ1-1; D uncertain. Germline V gene lookup returns CDR1 SGHRS and CDR2 YFSETQ. The CDR3 spans 15 residues. V dropped 6 bases and J dropped 10 bases, with 25 bases sitting between them.

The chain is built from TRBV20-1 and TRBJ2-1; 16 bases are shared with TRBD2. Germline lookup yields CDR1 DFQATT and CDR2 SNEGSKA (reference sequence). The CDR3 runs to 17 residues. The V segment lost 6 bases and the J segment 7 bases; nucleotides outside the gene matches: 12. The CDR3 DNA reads TGCAGTGCCCTGGGACTAGCGGGAGGGAAGGGTCGGAATGAGCAGTTCTTC. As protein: CSALGLAGGKGRNEQFF.

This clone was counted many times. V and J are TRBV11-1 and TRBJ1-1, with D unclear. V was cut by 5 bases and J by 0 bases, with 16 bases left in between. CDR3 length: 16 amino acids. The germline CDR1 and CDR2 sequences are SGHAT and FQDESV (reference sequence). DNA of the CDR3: TGTGCCAGCAGCACAACCGTCGGAAATTTGAACACTGAAGCTTTCTTT. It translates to CASSTTVGNLNTEAFF.

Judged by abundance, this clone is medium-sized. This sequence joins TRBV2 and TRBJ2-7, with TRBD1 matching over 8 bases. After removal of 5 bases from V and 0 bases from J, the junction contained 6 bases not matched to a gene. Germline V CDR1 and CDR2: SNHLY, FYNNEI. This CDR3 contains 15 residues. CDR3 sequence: CASSYAGQASYEQYF. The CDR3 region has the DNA TGTGCCAGCAGTTACGCGGGACAGGCCTCCTACGAGCAGTACTTC.